The sequence of this TCR beta chain was determined in a study of cytomegalovirus exposure and HLA in healthy donors. Study conclusions and caveats: As was reported, the HLA-A and HLA-B alleles of most subjects were accurately predicted from TCR beta sequences. Information on immune exposure was restricted to one variable (CMV serostatus). Generally TCR sequences proved uncommon, though certain public TCRs appeared in numerous donors.

As to this clone: As yet, its antigen is unknown.

There were likely unrecorded immune exposures, though donors were nominally healthy when sampled. Trimming took 5 bases from V and 9 from J; bases not matched to a gene: 9. Germline loops: CDR1 MNHNS, CDR2 SASEGT. The CDR3 is 14 residues long. The PCR had 60 Vbeta and 13 Jbeta primers. Clones were sequenced by immunoSEQ multiplex PCR, and TCRdb holds only the in-frame ones, with some missing. The data show about 120,000 clones, 75% to 90% seen once. J is TRBJ1-2 and V is TRBV6-1; 10 bases agree with TRBD1. Sequencing was carried out using PBMCs. The TCR sequence derives from a man aged 25 to 40 in good health and CMV-seropositive. The CDR3 protein is CASSRPGQGHSYTF. CDR3 in DNA: TGTGCCAGCAGTCGTCCGGGACAGGGGCACAGCTACACCTTC.